Sequencing of this TCR beta chain was carried out in a study of metastatic and nonmetastatic thyroid tumors. Across the study: Thyroid patients, malignant and benign, had repertoires compared across blood and tumor or nodule tissue.

In the original analysis: What underpinned the distant-metastasis classifier for papillary thyroid cancer was the set of CDR3 differences across clinicopathological groups. With MiXCR, TCRdb called clones anew from the PCR reads. The authors' filters were not applied to this entry. The sample lists approximately 21,000 clones, roughly 18% seen once, with around 20% in the top ten. Ten or more counts support this clone. No antigen is known for it. Trimming removed 5 bases from V and 4 bases from J; junction bases left unmatched: 9. CDR1 is DFQATT and CDR2 is SNEGSKA in the germline V gene (reference sequence). CDR3 length: 15 residues. The study, taken as a whole, reports: Malignant tumors reportedly showed significantly higher TCR beta diversity than benign nodules in both blood and tumor.

Patients were all untreated before their thyroid surgery. This chain uses TRBV20-1 with TRBJ2-7; 12 bases are a match to TRBD1. The TCR sequence derives from a male donor with papillary thyroid cancer or a benign thyroid nodule (not recorded which). Some clones in this sample may be carry-over from other donors' samples. The sequencing input was blood. CDR3: CSAGGTGGFLYEQYF. In DNA, the CDR3 is TGCAGTGCTGGGGGGACAGGGGGCTTTCTTTACGAGCAGTACTTC.